These T cell receptor beta chains were read from a single sample in a study of T cells in Graves' hyperthyroidism and ophthalmopathy. TCRdb redid the calling of the multiplex PCR reads with MiXCR, one entry per CDR3 protein. The sample lists under 750,000 distinct CDR3 sequences; about 17% were seen once. The sequenced material came from blood. These receptors originate from a woman in her fifties or sixties with Graves' hyperthyroidism that later progressed to Graves' ophthalmopathy. The CDR3 runs from the conserved cysteine through the conserved F or W. D genes are given only for firm matches. Clone size is shown for a subset of rows, as once, few, many or a class of expanded clone.

abundance,j_gene,v_gene,d_gene,CDR3nt,CDR3aa
.,TRBJ1-1,TRBV10-3,.,TGTGCCATCAGTGAACGGACAGATATAACAGAAGCTTTCTTT,CAISERTDITEAFF
.,TRBJ1-2,TRBV3-1,TRBD1,TGTGCCAGCAGCCAAGAGGGACAGGGATATGGCTACACCTTC,CASSQEGQGYGYTF
.,TRBJ1-3,TRBV20-1,.,TGCAGTGCTATTGTGGGAAACACCATATATTTT,CSAIVGNTIYF
many,TRBJ1-5,TRBV2,.,TGTGCCAGCAGTGTTGAGGCGGAGACAGCTAGCAATCAGCCCCAGCATTTT,CASSVEAETASNQPQHF
many,TRBJ1-1,TRBV12-3/TRBV12-4,.,TGTGCCAGCAGCGCAGACAGGACGGAGGAGGAAACTGAAGCTTTCTTT,CASSADRTEEETEAFF
few,TRBJ1-3,TRBV12-3/TRBV12-4,.,TGTGCCAGCAGTTTGGCCGGTGGCGGCACCATATATTTT,CASSLAGGGTIYF
many,TRBJ1-4,TRBV11-2,.,TGTGCCAGCAGCTTTACCACCGGGGATAATGAAAAACTGTTTTTT,CASSFTTGDNEKLFF
many,TRBJ1-1,TRBV12-3/TRBV12-4,.,TGTGCCAGCAGTTTCTCAGGGGTTACAGGCACTGAAGCTTTCTTT,CASSFSGVTGTEAFF
.,TRBJ2-1,TRBV7-9,.,TGTGCCAGCACCCATCTAGATTACAATGAGCAGTTCTTC,CASTHLDYNEQFF
.,TRBJ1-5,TRBV19,TRBD1,TGTGCCAGTAGTGAACGACAGGGGTATAGCAATCAGCCCCAGCATTTT,CASSERQGYSNQPQHF
many,TRBJ2-6,TRBV3-1,.,TGTGCCAGCAGCCCCGTTGCGGGGGCCAACGTCCTGACTTTC,CASSPVAGANVLTF